This T cell receptor (beta chain) was recorded in a study of blood T cell repertoires in COVID-19. Profiled with immunoSEQ multiplex PCR; TCRdb holds only in-frame clones, not every one. This table holds about 74,000 clones, roughly 90% found once. Germline values: CDR1 LGHNA, CDR2 YNFKEQ. The CDR3 consists of 14 residues. V lost 0 bases to trimming and J lost 12 bases, with 15 bases between them. The V call is TRBV4-2, the J call TRBJ2-1; a weak D match, TRBD2 (6 bases). This sequence was found in a man aged 50-60 years with acute or convalescent COVID-19. The sample comprised peripheral blood. The CDR3 sequence: CASSQELAFKRQFF. CDR3 DNA: TGTGCCAGCAGCCAAGAACTAGCCTTCAAGAGGCAGTTCTTC.